The T cell receptor beta chain described here comes from a study of blood T cell repertoires in COVID-19. Study background: The United States, Italy and Spain provided the acute and convalescent COVID-19 samples. PBMCs, B-cell-depleted T cells, or T cells provided the cDNA or gDNA that made up the material.

The V end was cut by 3 bases, the J end by 0 bases, with 7 bases between. This CDR3 is built from 14 residues. In germline, CDR1 is SGHNT, CDR2 YYREEE (reference sequence). Authors' analysis steps: Reference gene primer amplification yielded estimated nucleated cell counts. Libraries were prepared by immunoSEQ multiplex PCR; TCRdb keeps only in-frame clonotypes and omits some of them. V and J calls and clone size come straight from that table; D and trimming were deduced from the DNA. The sample holds about 220,000 clones, more than 75% seen once. Patients in Seattle were enrolled during active infection, then followed longitudinally.

This chain connects TRBV5-4 to TRBJ1-3, with D unclear. This sequence was found in a woman in her 70s with COVID-19, enrolled during active disease. The sequencing input was peripheral blood. The CDR3 region has the DNA TGTGCCAGCAGCTCCAAGAGCTCTGGAAACACCATATATTTT. Encoded protein: CASSSKSSGNTIYF. The full variable domain, in which reference TRBV5-4 and TRBJ1-3 provide the parts outside the CDR3, is ETGVTQSPTHLIKTRGQQVTLRCSSQSGHNTVSWYQQALGQGPQFIFQYYREEENGRGNFPPRFSGLQFPNYSSELNVNALELDDSALYLCASSSKSSGNTIYFGEGSWLTVV.